This T cell receptor (beta chain) was retrieved from a study of shared clonotypes between healthy human individuals. Some clones are missing from TCRdb's copy, which holds only in-frame ones; the method was immunoSEQ multiplex PCR. The table records just over 2,000,000 clones, 85% to 95% of them present only once. The CDR3 is 15 residues long. From germline, CDR1 is LNHNV and CDR2 YYDKDF (reference sequence). The germline V and J ends were trimmed by 1 base and 4 bases, with 11 bases remaining between them. The specimen was naive CD4+ T cells sorted from blood. Specified subset: CD45RA+ positively selected. The receptor comes from a man between 18 and 29 years old in good health. The V gene is TRBV15, the J gene TRBJ1-3; no definite D call. Here the CDR3 DNA reads TGTGCCACCAGCAGAGCAGGCATTCTGGGAAACACCATATATTTT. This encodes CATSRAGILGNTIYF.